The 22 T cell receptor beta chains reported below all come from one sample, sequenced in a study of brain T cells in children with intractable seizures. Repertoires were generated with immunoSEQ multiplex PCR, while TCRdb's copy carries only in-frame clones and drops some. The sample consists of some 62,000 clones, 90% to 97% of them appearing once. This specimen was peripheral blood, taken at surgery. All receptors derive from a boy in the first two years of life with focal cortical dysplasia and intractable seizures.

The chain uses TRBV5-1 and TRBJ2-7; 10 positions agree with TRBD1. CDR3 size: 14 residues. After removal of 2 bases from V and 2 bases from J, the junction contained 1 base not matched to a gene. CDR1 SGHRS and CDR2 YFSETQ come from the germline V gene. CDR3 sequence reads: CASSFGTGAYEQYF. The CDR3 region has the DNA TGCGCCAGCAGCTTCGGGACAGGGGCCTACGAGCAGTACTTC. The whole variable domain, filled in from reference TRBV5-1 and TRBJ2-7, reads KAGVTQTPRYLIKTRGQQVTLSCSPISGHRSVSWYQQTPGQGLQFLFEYFSETQRNKGNFPGRFSGRQFSNSRSEMNVSTLELGDSALYLCASSFGTGAYEQYFGPGTRLTVT.

This clone was seen a few times. V gene TRBV5-1 combines with J gene TRBJ2-3, with TRBD2 matching over 7 bases. V was clipped by 3 bases and J by 5 bases; unmatched bases: 9. CDR3 length equals 15 residues. The germline CDR1 and CDR2 sequences are SGHRS and YFSETQ. The CDR3 reads CASSYGLVDVDTQYF. CDR3 DNA: TGCGCCAGCAGCTACGGACTAGTAGACGTAGATACGCAGTATTTT.

In its sample, this clone was seen once. The rearrangement joins TRBV19 to TRBJ1-5; D uncertain. This CDR3 is built from 18 residues. V was pared by 3 bases and J by 3 bases, with 21 bases between. Germline CDR1 reads LNHDA; CDR2 reads SQIVND (reference sequence). The CDR3 nucleotides read TGTGCCAGTAGTATTGGATTGTGGGAGATGTTTAACAATCAGCCCCAGCATTTT. Its protein product is CASSIGLWEMFNNQPQHF.

V usage is TRBV5-5 and J usage is TRBJ2-5, with D possibly matching TRBD1 (6 bases). CDR3 length equals 14 residues. The germline CDR1 and CDR2 sequences are SGHKS and YYEKEE (reference sequence). The V end was cut by 5 bases, the J end by 0 bases, with 11 bases between. CDR3 protein: CASSTGRNQETQYF. The CDR3 region has the DNA TGTGCCAGCAGTACAGGGAGAAACCAAGAGACCCAGTACTTC.

The CDR3 is CASSLAGLAGTGELFF. The CDR3 DNA sequence: TGTGCCAGCAGTTTGGCGGGACTAGCGGGAACCGGGGAGCTGTTTTTT. This chain links TRBV28 with TRBJ2-2, with 13 nucleotides matching TRBD2. The length of the CDR3 is 16 residues. V shed 3 bases and J 5 bases; nucleotides not matched to a gene: 3. Germline V gives CDR1 MDHEN, CDR2 SYDVKM.

The V call is TRBV7-6, the J call TRBJ2-2, with D possibly TRBD1 on 7 matching bases. Germline CDR1 reads SGHVS; CDR2 reads FNYEAQ. CDR3 size: 15 residues. Trimming pared 5 bases from V and 3 bases from J, leaving 13 bases between. The CDR3 nucleotides are TGTGCCAGCAGCCCGAGGAGGGGGCACACCGGGGAGCTGTTTTTT. Translated: CASSPRRGHTGELFF.

This clone appeared a few times. The chain joins TRBV7-9 to TRBJ1-6, with 11 bases aligning to TRBD1. Germline CDR1 SEHNR, CDR2 FQNEAQ (reference sequence). This CDR3 comprises 16 residues. Germline trimming cut 6 bases from V and 5 bases from J; bases unmatched to any gene: 6. The CDR3 reads CASSTGTGGHNSPLHF. The CDR3 nucleotides are TGTGCCAGCAGTACCGGGACAGGGGGGCATAATTCACCCCTCCACTTT.

CDR3 sequence reads: CASSFLWASGGAREQFF. The CDR3 coding sequence is TGTGCCAGCAGCTTCCTTTGGGCTAGCGGGGGGGCCCGTGAGCAGTTCTTC. This chain joins TRBV7-8 and TRBJ2-1, with TRBD2 matching 12 bases. This CDR3 contains 17 residues. Germline V gives CDR1 SGHVS, CDR2 FQNEAQ. Trimming took 3 bases from V and 9 from J; bases not matched to a gene: 12.

The CDR3 spells CASRQDGTGGEQYF. The CDR3 DNA is TGTGCCAGCAGACAGGATGGGACCGGGGGCGAGCAGTACTTC. This chain connects TRBV6-5 to TRBJ2-7, with D perhaps matching TRBD2 (6 bases). Germline CDR1 MNHEY, CDR2 SVGAGI. The CDR3 spans 14 residues. Trimming pared 6 bases from V and 6 bases from J, leaving 18 bases between.

This chain uses TRBV27 with TRBJ2-7; 7 bases align to TRBD2. Germline V gene data show CDR1 as MNHEY and CDR2 as SMNVEV (reference sequence). CDR3 length: 15 amino acids. After removal of 1 base from V and 6 bases from J, the junction contained 9 bases not matched to a gene. The CDR3 DNA reads TGTGCCAGCAGTTTATGGGGGAGGGCCCTTGGCGAGCAGTACTTC. Its translation is CASSLWGRALGEQYF.

The V gene is TRBV19, the J gene TRBJ2-1; D remains unclear. Germline CDR1 reads LNHDA; CDR2 reads SQIVND (reference sequence). CDR3 length: 15 residues. The V gene lost 3 bases and the J gene lost 1 base, with 10 bases spanning the gap. CDR3 bases: TGTGCCAGTAGTATCTGGGGTAATTCCTACAATGAGCAGTTCTTC. This encodes CASSIWGNSYNEQFF. The full variable domain, with the rest looked up from reference TRBV19 and TRBJ2-1, is DGGITQSPKYLFRKEGQNVTLSCEQNLNHDAMYWYRQDPGQGLRLIYYSQIVNDFQKGDIAEGYSVSREKKESFPLTVTSAQKNPTAFYLCASSIWGNSYNEQFFGPGTRLTVL.

The genes are TRBV19 and TRBJ2-6, with 7 nucleotides matching TRBD1. Losses at the gene ends were 4 bases for V and 3 bases for J; bases not matched to a gene: 6. The CDR3 has 16 amino acids. The germline V gene has CDR1 LNHDA and CDR2 SQIVND (reference sequence). CDR3 sequence: CASSTLRDSGANVLTF. CDR3 in DNA: TGTGCCAGTAGTACGCTCCGGGACAGTGGGGCCAACGTCCTGACTTTC.

The J gene is TRBJ2-7, the V gene TRBV5-5; 7 positions agree with TRBD1. With V trimmed by 1 base and J by 3 bases, 4 bases remained unmatched. CDR3 length: 14 residues. Germline V gives CDR1 SGHKS, CDR2 YYEKEE (reference sequence). This chain's CDR3 is CASSLWTGYYEQYF. CDR3 DNA: TGTGCCAGCAGCTTGTGGACAGGCTACTACGAGCAGTACTTC.

The V and J genes are TRBV7-2 and TRBJ2-1; possibly TRBD2 for D (6 bases). The CDR3 sequence is 13 residues long. Germline CDR1 SGHTA, CDR2 FQGNSA. V gave up 9 bases and J gave up 4 bases, with 13 bases separating them. Here the CDR3 reads CASLAEPYNEQFF. The CDR3 DNA is TGTGCCAGTTTAGCGGAACCTTACAATGAGCAGTTCTTC. Complete variable domain (other parts from reference TRBV7-2 and TRBJ2-1): GAGVSQSPSNKVTEKGKDVELRCDPISGHTALYWYRQSLGQGLEFLIYFQGNSAPDKSGLPSDRFSAERTGGSVSTLTIQRTQQEDSAVYLCASLAEPYNEQFFGPGTRLTVL.

The rearrangement joins TRBV27 to TRBJ1-1; 7 nucleotides align to TRBD1. Per germline, CDR1 MNHEY and CDR2 SMNVEV (reference sequence). The ends lost 8 bases at V and 4 bases at J; junction bases unmatched: 10. The CDR3 totals 14 residues. The CDR3 sequence: CASRGGWGGTEAFF. DNA of the CDR3: TGTGCCAGCCGAGGGGGCTGGGGAGGCACTGAAGCTTTCTTT.

The chain uses TRBV7-2 and TRBJ2-3; 11 bases align to TRBD2. The CDR3 has 17 amino acids. In germline, CDR1 is SGHTA, CDR2 FQGNSA. V shed 4 bases and J 3 bases; nucleotides not matched to a gene: 9. The CDR3 here is CASSSPIAGGPTDTQYF. The CDR3 DNA follows: TGTGCCAGCAGCTCGCCTATAGCGGGGGGGCCAACAGATACGCAGTATTTT.

V usage is TRBV4-2 and J usage is TRBJ2-1; no definite D call. The germline CDR1 and CDR2 sequences are LGHNA and YNFKEQ. The CDR3 is made up of 15 amino acids. V was pared by 4 bases and J by 8 bases, with 18 bases between. The CDR3 is CASSPGPYASHEQFF. CDR3 nucleotide sequence: TGTGCCAGCAGCCCCGGGCCGTACGCCTCCCATGAGCAGTTCTTC.

This chain uses TRBV21-1 with TRBJ2-1; the D call of TRBD2 is as the table states it, not checked on the DNA. TRBV21-1 is noted as a pseudogene. The CDR3 consists of 18 residues. CDR3 bases: TGTGCCAGCAGCAAAAGTATCGGACTAGCGGGAGTCTACAATGAGCAGTTCTTC. The encoded protein is CASSKSIGLAGVYNEQFF.

The chain couples TRBV7-2 to TRBJ2-2; 7 bases are a match to TRBD1. Germline values: CDR1 SGHTA, CDR2 FQGNSA. CDR3 length: 13 residues. Trimming cost V 10 bases and J 0 bases; bases outside gene matches: 2. CDR3 nucleotide sequence: TGTGCCAACGACAGGGCGAACACCGGGGAGCTGTTTTTT. It yields the protein CANDRANTGELFF.

This chain connects TRBV7-2 to TRBJ2-1; 7 nucleotides match TRBD2. J lost 3 bases, V lost 1 base, and 3 bases had no gene match. The CDR3 sequence is 15 residues long. CDR1 SGHTA and CDR2 FQGNSA come from the germline V gene. In DNA form, the CDR3 reads TGTGCCAGCAGCTTAGTGGGGGGGGGCTACAATGAGCAGTTCTTC. This gives the protein CASSLVGGGYNEQFF.

This chain joins TRBV5-1 and TRBJ2-5, with 7 positions matching TRBD2. Germline assignment: CDR1 SGHRS and CDR2 YFSETQ. Losses at the gene ends were 5 bases for V and 0 bases for J; bases not matched to a gene: 13. The CDR3 covers 17 residues. The DNA for the CDR3 is TGCGCCAGCAGTCGGGGGGTTACCTCCTCCTACCAAGAGACCCAGTACTTC. This sequence encodes CASSRGVTSSYQETQYF. The complete variable domain, with remaining parts taken from reference TRBV5-1 and TRBJ2-5, reads KAGVTQTPRYLIKTRGQQVTLSCSPISGHRSVSWYQQTPGQGLQFLFEYFSETQRNKGNFPGRFSGRQFSNSRSEMNVSTLELGDSALYLCASSRGVTSSYQETQYFGPGTRLLVL.

A note on this clone: This specimen includes other DNA sequences encoding the same CDR3. This sequence joins TRBV29-1 and TRBJ1-6, with 9 nucleotides matching TRBD1. J lost 7 bases, V lost 7 bases, and 5 bases had no gene match. The germline V gene encodes CDR1 SQVTM and CDR2 ANQGSEA. The CDR3 is 13 amino acids. The CDR3 DNA reads as TGCAGCGCCCTAACAGGGGGCAATTCACCCCTCCACTTT. Translating gives CSALTGGNSPLHF.